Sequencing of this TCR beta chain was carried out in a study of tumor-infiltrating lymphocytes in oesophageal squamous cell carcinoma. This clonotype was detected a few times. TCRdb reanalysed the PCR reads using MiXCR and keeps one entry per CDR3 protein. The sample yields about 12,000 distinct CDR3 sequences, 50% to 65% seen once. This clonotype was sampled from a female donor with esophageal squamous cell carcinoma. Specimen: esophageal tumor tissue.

The CDR3 coding sequence is TGCAGCACTAAATCCGGGGCCTACGAGCAGTACTTC. This codes for CSTKSGAYEQYF. The chain links TRBV29-1 to TRBJ2-7, with D possibly TRBD2 on 5 matching bases. The germline V and J ends were trimmed by 8 bases and 2 bases, with 13 bases remaining between them. This CDR3 contains 12 residues. Germline V lookup: CDR1 SQVTM, CDR2 ANQGSEA.